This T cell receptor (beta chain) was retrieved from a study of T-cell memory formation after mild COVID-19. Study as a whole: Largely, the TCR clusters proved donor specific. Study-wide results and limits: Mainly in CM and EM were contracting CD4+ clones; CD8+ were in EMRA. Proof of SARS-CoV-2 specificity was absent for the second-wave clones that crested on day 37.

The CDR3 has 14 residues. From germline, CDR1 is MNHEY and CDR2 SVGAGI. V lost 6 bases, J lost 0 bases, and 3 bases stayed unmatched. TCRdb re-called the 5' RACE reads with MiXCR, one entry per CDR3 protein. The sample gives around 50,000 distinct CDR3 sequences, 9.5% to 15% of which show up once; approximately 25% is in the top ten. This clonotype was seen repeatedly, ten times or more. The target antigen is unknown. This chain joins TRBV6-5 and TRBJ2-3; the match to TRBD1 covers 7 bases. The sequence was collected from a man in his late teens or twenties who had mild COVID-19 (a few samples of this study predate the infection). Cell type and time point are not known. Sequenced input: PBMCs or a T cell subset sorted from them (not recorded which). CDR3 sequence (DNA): TGTGCCAGCAGACAGGGGTGGAGCACAGATACGCAGTATTTT. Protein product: CASRQGWSTDTQYF.